The next 27 T cell receptor beta chains were all read from a single sample in a study of T-cell memory formation after mild COVID-19 (dated by TCRdb to the early 2020s). The library was generated by 5' RACE. Sequencing was performed on an Illumina NovaSeq 6000. TCRdb took the public reads, trimmed them with fastp at Q25, ran MiXCR for clone calling and kept in-frame beta chains. Duplicate CDR3 protein sequences are folded into a single record with the most common DNA and genes. For this sample there are about 140,000 distinct CDR3 sequences; more than 13% appear just once. Of the sample, around 30% falls within the top ten clones. Sequencing was performed on PBMCs or a T cell subset sorted from them (not recorded which). The source of these receptors is an adult woman who had mild COVID-19 (a few samples of this study predate the infection). The sample titles of this study are shuffled in the database, so cell type and time point are left out; the donor was told from shared clones.

The chain is built from TRBV7-9 and TRBJ1-1; D possibly corresponds to TRBD1 (6 bases). The germline V and J ends were trimmed by 5 bases and 7 bases, with 20 bases remaining between them. Per germline, CDR1 SEHNR and CDR2 FQNEAQ (reference sequence). There are 15 residues in the CDR3. CDR3 residues: CASSPRVGGGGEAFF. The CDR3 DNA reads TGTGCCAGCAGCCCCCGGGTCGGAGGAGGGGGTGAAGCTTTCTTT.

This clonotype showed up just a few times. The rearrangement uses TRBV10-3 and TRBJ2-1; possibly TRBD2 for D (5 bases). The length of the CDR3 is 17 residues. The V and J ends lost 2 bases and 1 base respectively, with 15 bases between them. The V gene's germline CDR1 is ENHRY and CDR2 SYGVKD. CDR3 region: CAISEPGGTQSYNEQFF. DNA of the CDR3: TGTGCCATCAGTGAGCCTGGAGGCACTCAATCCTACAATGAGCAGTTCTTC.

This clonotype was recorded a few times. J is TRBJ1-4 and V is TRBV29-1; unclear D gene. Trimming cost V 3 bases and J 4 bases, with 24 bases left between them. Germline CDR1 reads SQVTM; CDR2 reads ANQGSEA. CDR3 length: 18 residues. CDR3 sequence: CSVDGPKEESGINEKLFF. The CDR3 DNA reads as TGCAGCGTTGATGGGCCTAAAGAAGAGTCGGGCATTAATGAAAAACTGTTTTTT. Together with reference TRBV29-1 and TRBJ1-4, the CDR3 gives the full variable domain: SAVISQKPSRDICQRGTSLTIQCQVDSQVTMMFWYRQQPGQSLTLIATANQGSEATYESGFVIDKFPISRPNLTFSTLTVSNMSPEDSSIYLCSVDGPKEESGINEKLFFGSGTQLSVL.

The V and J genes are TRBV15 and TRBJ2-3; 8 bases are shared with TRBD2. In germline, CDR1 is LNHNV, CDR2 YYDKDF (reference sequence). The CDR3 sequence is 16 residues long. Trimming removed 0 bases from V and 6 bases from J; junction bases left unmatched: 8. The chain's CDR3 is CATSRDRDGGEDTQYF. The DNA of the CDR3 is TGTGCCACCAGCAGAGATCGTGACGGGGGGGAGGATACGCAGTATTTT.

The chain carries TRBV12-3 or TRBV12-4 and TRBJ1-4; 8 bases map to TRBD1. The CDR3 runs to 17 residues. Trimming cost V 5 bases and J 3 bases; bases outside gene matches: 11. For the CDR3, the DNA is TGTGCCAGCAGTCCCGCGGACAGGGTGTTGCCTAATGAAAAACTGTTTTTT. This translates into CASSPADRVLPNEKLFF.

The chain uses TRBV28 and TRBJ2-7; D is possibly TRBD1 (5 bases). The CDR3 is 15 amino acids. V gave up 1 base and J gave up 3 bases, with 13 bases separating them. Germline CDR1 is MDHEN and CDR2 is SYDVKM. The CDR3 is CASSLSGPGYYEQYF. CDR3 DNA: TGTGCCAGCAGTTTATCAGGGCCAGGCTACTACGAGCAGTACTTC.

The chain carries TRBV3-1 and TRBJ2-7; D assignment may be TRBD1 or TRBD2 (5 bases each). V was clipped by 1 base and J by 3 bases, with 13 bases between them. Germline V CDR1 and CDR2: LGHDT, YNNKEL (reference sequence). The CDR3 length is 15 residues. CDR3 region: CASSQVGAFRYEQYF. The DNA of the CDR3 is TGTGCCAGCAGCCAAGTCGGGGCGTTCCGCTACGAGCAGTACTTC.

This clonotype was observed a handful of times. CDR3 region: CASSHGTGANYGYTF. The CDR3 nucleotides are TGTGCCAGCAGTCATGGGACAGGGGCTAACTATGGCTACACCTTC. J is TRBJ1-2 and V is TRBV6-5; TRBD1 matches 10 bases. The J segment lost 0 bases and the V segment lost 5 bases, leaving 3 bases of the junction unmatched. The germline V gene encodes CDR1 MNHEY and CDR2 SVGAGI. The length of the CDR3 is 15 residues.

V usage is TRBV20-1 and J usage is TRBJ2-4; either TRBD1 or TRBD2 may supply D (5 bases each). Deletions cut 3 bases from V and 3 bases from J, with 12 bases between. CDR3 length: 14 amino acids. Looked up from germline, CDR1 is DFQATT and CDR2 is SNEGSKA (reference sequence). CDR3 sequence (DNA): TGCAGTGCTAGCGGCTTGGGGGACAAAAACATTCAGTACTTC. It specifies CSASGLGDKNIQYF.

This chain joins TRBV4-3 and TRBJ2-1, with D perhaps TRBD2 (5 bases). Trimming removed 7 bases from V and 2 bases from J, with 18 bases in between. The germline gives CDR1 LGHNA, CDR2 YSLEER. The CDR3 is 16 residues long. The CDR3 region is CASKSSASTAYNEQFF. The CDR3 DNA reads as TGCGCCAGCAAATCCTCGGCTAGCACGGCCTACAATGAGCAGTTCTTC.

This clonotype came up a few times. V gene TRBV20-1 combines with J gene TRBJ2-7; 15 bases are a match to TRBD2. The CDR3 has 16 residues. With 6 bases clipped from V and 4 bases from J, the junction kept 10 bases outside the gene matches. Germline V CDR1 and CDR2: DFQATT, SNEGSKA (reference sequence). The CDR3 DNA sequence: TGCAGTGCAACGACCAGGACTAGCGGGAGGGCGTACGAGCAGTACTTC. Translated: CSATTRTSGRAYEQYF.

V is TRBV9 and J is TRBJ2-3; TRBD2 matches 8 bases. V lost 3 bases and J lost 0; bases outside the gene matches: 6. Germline V CDR1 and CDR2: SGDLS, YYNGEE. This CDR3 comprises 16 residues. The CDR3 DNA reads TGTGCCAGCAGCGGGCTACTAGCGGCTAGCACAGATACGCAGTATTTT. It codes for CASSGLLAASTDTQYF.

This chain connects TRBV7-9 to TRBJ2-5, with a possible D match to TRBD2 (5 bases). Germline V gene data show CDR1 as SEHNR and CDR2 as FQNEAQ (reference sequence). Trimming removed 1 base at V and 1 base at J, with 10 bases between. This CDR3 is 15 amino acids long. The CDR3 loop reads CASSLVARTQETQYF. The CDR3 nucleotides are TGTGCCAGCAGCTTAGTAGCGCGGACCCAAGAGACCCAGTACTTC.

This clonotype was counted at least ten times. This chain links TRBV4-1 with TRBJ2-3, with 13 nucleotides matching TRBD2. CDR1 MGHRA and CDR2 YSYEKL come from the germline V gene. With V trimmed by 9 bases and J by 1 base, 1 base remained unmatched. This CDR3 has 14 residues. The CDR3 here is CASGTSGGTDTQYF. The CDR3 bases are TGCGCCAGTGGGACTAGCGGGGGCACAGATACGCAGTATTTT.

This clonotype has a single count. The chain couples TRBV6-6 to TRBJ2-7; the match to TRBD2 covers 8 bases. The CDR3 contains 15 residues. V trimming: 2 bases; J trimming: 2 bases; junction bases outside the gene matches: 5. Germline-derived CDR1 and CDR2 are MNHNY and SVGAGI (reference sequence). This chain's CDR3 is CASSYQLGGAYEQYF. The CDR3 DNA sequence: TGTGCCAGCAGTTACCAACTCGGGGGGGCCTACGAGCAGTACTTC.

This clonotype was observed a few times. The chain combines TRBV9 with TRBJ2-3, with unresolved D. Germline V gene data show CDR1 as SGDLS and CDR2 as YYNGEE. Trimming took 2 bases from V and 3 from J, leaving 10 bases between them. The CDR3 contains 14 residues. CDR3 region: CASSVETRTDTQYF. The CDR3 DNA reads TGTGCCAGCAGCGTTGAGACCCGGACAGATACGCAGTATTTT. Looking up the rest from reference TRBV9 and TRBJ2-3 gives the full variable domain: DSGVTQTPKHLITATGQRVTLRCSPRSGDLSVYWYQQSLDQGLQFLIQYYNGEERAKGNILERFSAQQFPDLHSELNLSSLELGDSALYFCASSVETRTDTQYFGPGTRLTVL.

This clonotype was seen only a few times. V gene TRBV5-1 combines with J gene TRBJ1-1, with D possibly TRBD1 on 5 matching bases. Trimming left V 3 bases short and J 1 base short, with 10 bases between. This CDR3 has 14 amino acids. CDR1 SGHRS and CDR2 YFSETQ come from the germline V gene. The CDR3 DNA reads TGCGCCAGCAGCTCCTATGACAGGAACACTGAAGCTTTCTTT. It specifies CASSSYDRNTEAFF.

At least ten counts were recorded for this clonotype. This sequence joins TRBV19 and TRBJ2-3; tentative D call: TRBD2 (5 bases). CDR1 is LNHDA, CDR2 SQIVND, per germline (reference sequence). Trimming took off 3 bases at V and 4 bases at J, with 14 bases between the two ends. The CDR3 runs 15 residues. CDR3 amino acids: CASSIRASLADTQYF. In DNA, the CDR3 is TGTGCCAGTAGTATTAGGGCTAGCCTAGCAGATACGCAGTATTTT.

V is TRBV20-1 and J is TRBJ2-1; D is tentatively TRBD1 or TRBD2 (5 bases each). From germline, CDR1 is DFQATT and CDR2 SNEGSKA (reference sequence). Trimming stripped 1 base from V and 6 bases from J, with 13 bases between. The CDR3 is 14 residues long. The CDR3 loop is CSARGDLAFNEQFF. The CDR3 DNA follows: TGCAGTGCTAGAGGGGACCTAGCATTCAATGAGCAGTTCTTC.

The chain is built from TRBV19 and TRBJ1-1; D possibly corresponds to TRBD1 (6 bases). This CDR3 contains 12 residues. V lost 3 bases to trimming and J lost 5 bases, with 7 bases between them. Germline lookup yields CDR1 LNHDA and CDR2 SQIVND (reference sequence). The DNA of the CDR3 is TGTGCCAGTAGTATGGGGGCTACTGAAGCTTTCTTT. Amino acid sequence: CASSMGATEAFF.

This chain connects TRBV4-2 to TRBJ1-1; D ambiguous. Trimming stripped 1 base from V and 1 base from J, with 10 bases between. The germline V gene has CDR1 LGHNA and CDR2 YNFKEQ. The CDR3 sequence is 15 residues long. The CDR3 spells CASSQAGTRNTEAFF. In DNA form, the CDR3 reads TGTGCCAGCAGCCAAGCAGGAACTCGGAACACTGAAGCTTTCTTT.

The chain links TRBV7-9 to TRBJ2-3, with TRBD2 identical over 9 bases. Germline V gives CDR1 SEHNR, CDR2 FQNEAQ (reference sequence). The J segment lost 4 bases and the V segment lost 5 bases, leaving 4 bases of the junction unmatched. The CDR3 covers 14 residues. The CDR3 region is CASSNSGSADTQYF. Written as DNA, the CDR3 is TGTGCCAGCAGCAATAGCGGGAGCGCAGATACGCAGTATTTT. The full variable domain, its missing parts supplied by reference TRBV7-9 and TRBJ2-3, is DTGVSQNPRHKITKRGQNVTFRCDPISEHNRLYWYRQTLGQGPEFLTYFQNEAQLEKSRLLSDRFSAERPKGSFSTLEIQRTEQGDSAMYLCASSNSGSADTQYFGPGTRLTVL.

This chain links TRBV7-9 with TRBJ1-5, with TRBD1 as a possible D gene (5 bases). Looked up from germline, CDR1 is SEHNR and CDR2 is FQNEAQ (reference sequence). Trimming left V 5 bases short and J 7 bases short, with 9 bases between. This CDR3 is 12 amino acids long. The CDR3 region is CASSPGYQPQHF. DNA of the CDR3: TGTGCCAGCAGCCCAGGGTACCAGCCCCAGCATTTT.

This clonotype occurred a few times. The rearrangement links TRBV7-9 to TRBJ2-7, with D perhaps matching TRBD2 (6 bases). The CDR3 covers 13 residues. From germline, CDR1 is SEHNR and CDR2 FQNEAQ (reference sequence). Trimming removed 5 bases from V and 3 bases from J, with 11 bases in between. Written as DNA, the CDR3 is TGTGCCAGCAGCCCAGGGACTCACTACGAGCAGTACTTC. It translates to CASSPGTHYEQYF.

This clonotype appeared a few times. The CDR3 DNA is TGTGCCAGCAGCTGGACGACTAGCGGGCCCTCCTACGAGCAGTACTTC. Its translation: CASSWTTSGPSYEQYF. V gene TRBV7-8 combines with J gene TRBJ2-7; TRBD2 matches at 10 bases. J gave up 0 bases and V 4 bases, and 6 bases lay outside the gene matches. CDR3 length: 16 amino acids. CDR1 is SGHVS, CDR2 FQNEAQ, per germline. The variable domain in full, with the rest retrieved from reference TRBV7-8 and TRBJ2-7, is GAGVSQSPRYKVAKRGQDVALRCDPISGHVSLFWYQQALGQGPEFLTYFQNEAQLDKSGLPSDRFFAERPEGSVSTLKIQRTQQEDSAVYLCASSWTTSGPSYEQYFGPGTRLTVT.

This clonotype was seen just once. This chain joins TRBV18 and TRBJ2-3; D unclear. The CDR3 has 14 residues. Trimming took off 8 bases at V and 2 bases at J, with 14 bases between the two ends. Looked up from germline, CDR1 is KGHSH and CDR2 is LQKENI. The CDR3 DNA sequence: TGTGCCAGCCTTAAGGCGGATTCCACAGATACGCAGTATTTT. Translated, it gives CASLKADSTDTQYF.

This chain connects TRBV12-3 or TRBV12-4 to TRBJ2-1; 11 nucleotides align to TRBD2. Trimming cost V 6 bases and J 3 bases; bases outside gene matches: 10. The CDR3 runs to 17 residues. The DNA for the CDR3 is TGTGCCAGCAGCCCAGACCGGGGACTAGCGGACTACAATGAGCAGTTCTTC. Translating gives CASSPDRGLADYNEQFF.